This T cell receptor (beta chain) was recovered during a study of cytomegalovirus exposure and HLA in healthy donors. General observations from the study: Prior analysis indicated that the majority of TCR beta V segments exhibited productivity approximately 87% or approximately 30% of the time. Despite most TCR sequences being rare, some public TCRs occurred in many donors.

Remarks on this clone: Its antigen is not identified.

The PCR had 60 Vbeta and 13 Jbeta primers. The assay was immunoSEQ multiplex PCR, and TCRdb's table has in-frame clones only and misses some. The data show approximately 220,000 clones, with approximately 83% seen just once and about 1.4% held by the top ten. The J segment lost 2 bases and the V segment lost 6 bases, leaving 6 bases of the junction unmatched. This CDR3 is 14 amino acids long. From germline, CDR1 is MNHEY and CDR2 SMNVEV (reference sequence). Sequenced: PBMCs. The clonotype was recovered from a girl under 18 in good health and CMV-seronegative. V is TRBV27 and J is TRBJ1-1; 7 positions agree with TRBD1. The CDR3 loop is CASRPRTGNTEAFF. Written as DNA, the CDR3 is TGTGCCAGCAGACCTCGGACAGGCAACACTGAAGCTTTCTTT.